The 13 T cell receptor beta chains in this list originate from one sample, sequenced in a study of T cells in Graves' hyperthyroidism and ophthalmopathy. Amplified TCR beta CDR3 regions derived from RNA transcripts. First-round RT-PCR with HTBI primers amplified the TCR CDR3 region. TCRdb called the multiplex PCR reads again in MiXCR, with one record for every CDR3 protein. The table lists approximately 600,000 distinct CDR3 sequences, roughly 17% of them singletons. The sequenced sample consisted of blood. The receptors stem from a young woman with Graves' hyperthyroidism.

The rearrangement uses TRBV11-3 and TRBJ2-5, with TRBD1 matching over 8 bases. CDR1 and CDR2 from the germline V gene are SGHNT and YENEEA. This CDR3 is built from 13 residues. V trimming: 5 bases; J trimming: 5 bases; junction bases outside the gene matches: 4. Here the CDR3 reads CASSRDRPETQYF. CDR3 nucleotide sequence: TGTGCCAGCAGCCGGGACAGGCCGGAGACCCAGTACTTC.

J is TRBJ2-4 and V is TRBV9, with 9 nucleotides matching TRBD2. Germline lookup yields CDR1 SGDLS and CDR2 YYNGEE. The CDR3 covers 16 residues. V gave up 2 bases and J gave up 6 bases; unmatched junction bases: 9. This CDR3 is CASSVGIAGALNIQYF. CDR3 nucleotide sequence: TGTGCCAGCAGCGTGGGGATAGCGGGAGCATTAAACATTCAGTACTTC.

The chain combines TRBV9 with TRBJ2-1; TRBD2 is a possible D gene (5 bases). V was trimmed by 0 bases and J by 4 bases, leaving 8 bases between them. Germline CDR1 is SGDLS and CDR2 is YYNGEE. CDR3 length equals 14 residues. The CDR3: CASSVDEGYNEQFF. CDR3 sequence (DNA): TGTGCCAGCAGCGTAGACGAGGGATACAATGAGCAGTTCTTC.

The J gene is TRBJ1-2, the V gene TRBV7-9; D is perhaps TRBD1 (5 bases). V lost 3 bases and J 6 bases, leaving 23 bases between the germline ends. Germline CDR1 SEHNR, CDR2 FQNEAQ (reference sequence). This CDR3 comprises 17 residues. The CDR3 coding sequence is TGTGCCAGCAGCTTGTTCTTAGGGACCAGGGTTCTGGATGGCTACACCTTC. This sequence encodes CASSLFLGTRVLDGYTF.

This chain uses TRBV28 with TRBJ2-7, with 16 bases lining up with TRBD2. V lost 8 bases and J lost 7; bases outside the gene matches: 11. Per the germline V gene, CDR1 is MDHEN and CDR2 is SYDVKM. This CDR3 contains 16 residues. CDR3 DNA: TGTGCCAGCCAGGGACTAGCGGGAGGGCCCTTTTTGGAGCAGTACTTC. Translation: CASQGLAGGPFLEQYF.

This clonotype was seen a single time. The CDR3 DNA follows: TGTGCCAGCAGCTTCCCCGGGACAGGGGATTACGAGCAGTACTTC. This gives the protein CASSFPGTGDYEQYF. The rearrangement links TRBV7-2 to TRBJ2-7; 10 bases fit TRBD1. V shed 3 bases, J shed 4 bases, and the junction held 6 bases outside the gene matches. Germline CDR1 and CDR2: SGHTA and FQGNSA. The CDR3 runs to 15 residues.

The sample holds a few counts of this clonotype. This rearrangement joins TRBV6-1 to TRBJ2-1; weak D call: TRBD2 (5 bases). The CDR3 totals 15 residues. Looked up from germline, CDR1 is MNHNS and CDR2 is SASEGT. V was cut by 6 bases and J by 4 bases, with 16 bases left in between. This CDR3 is CASSGGRWGYNEQFF. The DNA for the CDR3 is TGTGCCAGCAGCGGTGGGAGATGGGGTTACAATGAGCAGTTCTTC.

About this clonotype itself: The CDR3 end shows no conserved phenylalanine or tryptophan, and so a read error is likely. J is TRBJ2-1 and V is TRBV5-5; 7 nucleotides align to TRBD2. The trim removed 4 bases at V and 2 bases at J, leaving 6 bases unmatched. Germline V gives CDR1 SGHKS, CDR2 YYEKEE (reference sequence). This CDR3 has 15 amino acids. The CDR3 DNA reads as TGTGCCAGCAGCCCATCGGGAGGTACCTACAATGAGCAGTTCTCC. It codes for CASSPSGGTYNEQFS.

A note on this clonotype: One end of the junction does not line up with germline, which may come from a read error. This chain links TRBV7-8 with TRBJ1-2, with D uncertain. This CDR3 contains 14 residues. From germline, CDR1 is SGHVS and CDR2 FQNEAQ. Here the CDR3 reads CASGLGFRSYGYTF. CDR3 bases: TGTGCCAGCGGCTTAGGGTTCCGTTCTTATGGCTACACCTTC. The whole variable domain, filled in from reference TRBV7-8 and TRBJ1-2, reads GAGVSQSPRYKVAKRGQDVALRCDPISGHVSLFWYQQALGQGPEFLTYFQNEAQLDKSGLPSDRFFAERPEGSVSTLKIQRTQQEDSAVYLCASGLGFRSYGYTFGSGTRLTVV.

This clonotype was counted at least ten times. The V call is TRBV20-1, the J call TRBJ2-1, with 9 positions matching TRBD2. From germline, CDR1 is DFQATT and CDR2 SNEGSKA (reference sequence). Trimming removed 6 bases from V and 3 bases from J; junction bases left unmatched: 9. The CDR3 is made up of 15 amino acids. CDR3 DNA: TGCAGTGCGCAAGCCCTAGCGGGAAACTACAATGAGCAGTTCTTC. Its protein product is CSAQALAGNYNEQFF.

This clonotype was detected a few times. V gene TRBV20-1 combines with J gene TRBJ2-5; possibly TRBD2 for D (6 bases). The ends were cut back, 3 bases at V and 2 bases at J, with 10 bases in the middle. This CDR3 is built from 13 residues. In germline, CDR1 is DFQATT, CDR2 SNEGSKA (reference sequence). The CDR3 region is CSARMGGQETQYF. CDR3 DNA: TGCAGTGCTAGGATGGGGGGTCAAGAGACCCAGTACTTC.

The rearrangement uses TRBV20-1 and TRBJ2-7, with TRBD2 matching over 7 bases. This CDR3 contains 13 residues. Germline V gene sequence: CDR1 DFQATT, CDR2 SNEGSKA (reference sequence). V shed 5 bases and J 2 bases; nucleotides not matched to a gene: 6. For the CDR3, the DNA is TGCAGTGCTGGACCAGCGGGAACCTACGAGCAGTACTTC. As protein: CSAGPAGTYEQYF.

The rearrangement uses TRBV7-9 and TRBJ2-2, with a possible D match to TRBD1 (6 bases). This CDR3 is 15 amino acids long. V shed 3 bases and J shed 4 bases, with 12 bases lying between them. Germline values: CDR1 SEHNR, CDR2 FQNEAQ (reference sequence). The chain's CDR3 is CASSFRGGFTGELFF. DNA for the CDR3: TGTGCCAGCAGCTTTAGAGGGGGTTTCACCGGGGAGCTGTTTTTT.